The subject of this entry is one T cell receptor (beta chain). From germline, CDR1 is MNHNS and CDR2 SASEGT. This CDR3 has 17 amino acids. The V gene end was trimmed by 3 bases and the J gene end by 2 bases; junction bases not matched to a gene: 5. The data derive from a study of blood T cell repertoires in COVID-19. Study background: T cells, B-cell-depleted T cells, or PBMCs provided the cDNA or gDNA that served as material.

Some clones are missing from TCRdb's copy, which holds only in-frame ones; the method was immunoSEQ multiplex PCR. The data contain approximately 41,000 clones, approximately 90% of them seen just once; the ten biggest clones take up 8% to 10%. This chain joins TRBV6-1 and TRBJ2-5, with 14 positions matching TRBD2. This receptor was identified in a woman older than 75 with active COVID-19. Sample: peripheral blood. DNA for the CDR3: TGTGCCAGCAGTGATCGGACTAGCGGGGGGATTCAAGAGACCCAGTACTTC. Amino acids: CASSDRTSGGIQETQYF.